This T cell receptor (beta chain) was captured by sequencing in a study of blood T cell repertoires in COVID-19. The method was immunoSEQ multiplex PCR; TCRdb's version includes in-frame clones alone and lacks a portion of them. The sample lists approximately 360,000 clones, approximately 87% seen once, with roughly 2% in the top ten. Germline CDR1 ENHRY, CDR2 SYGVKD. V lost 2 bases, J lost 3 bases, and 11 bases stayed unmatched. The CDR3 spans 18 residues. This sequence originates from a man aged 35 to 55 in a cohort exposed to, infected with or recovered from COVID-19 (not recorded which). The gene calls are TRBV10-3 and TRBJ2-2, with 8 positions matching TRBD1. Sequenced input: PBMCs or T cells enriched from blood (not recorded which). The CDR3 nucleotides read TGTGCCATCAGTGAGCCTGTACCAGGGGGCATTGACACCGGGGAGCTGTTTTTT. It translates to CAISEPVPGGIDTGELFF.